A few counts support the clone carrying this T cell receptor (beta chain). The same CDR3 arises from other DNA sequences in this sample as well. The data are from a study of blood T cell repertoires in COVID-19. The overall study: The United States, Italy and Spain were the sources of the acute and convalescent COVID-19 samples. In each case, the material was cDNA or gDNA derived from T cells, B-cell-depleted T cells, or PBMCs.

The CDR3 length is 15 residues. Between the trimmed V and J ends, which lost 0 bases and 2 bases, there was a span of 11 bases. Germline values: CDR1 SGDLS, CDR2 YYNGEE. Per the study methods: Quantification of nucleated cells was approximated via reference gene primer amplification. TCRdb's table, derived via immunoSEQ multiplex PCR, lists solely in-frame clones and lacks some. That table furnishes V, J and clone size, whereas the DNA furnished D and trimming. The repertoire consists of some 99,000 clones, with approximately 82% occurring once and the leading ten covering 7.9%. Specimen: peripheral blood. The TCR originated in a woman aged 80 or over with active or convalescent COVID-19. This sequence joins TRBV9 and TRBJ2-5, with D possibly matching TRBD1 (8 bases). Here the CDR3 reads CASSVVQGGQETQYF. The CDR3 DNA is TGTGCCAGCAGCGTAGTACAGGGGGGGCAAGAGACCCAGTACTTC.